The 6 T cell receptor beta chains below all came from one sample that was sequenced in a study of T cells in Graves' hyperthyroidism and ophthalmopathy. What was amplified from RNA transcripts were TCR beta CDR3 regions. In the first-round RT-PCR of the TCR CDR3, the HTBI primer set was used. One entry per CDR3 protein, called by TCRdb with MiXCR from the multiplex PCR reads. The sample includes under 350,000 distinct CDR3 sequences, 18% of them seen just once. Input material: blood. The source is a woman aged 50 to 60 with Graves' hyperthyroidism.

This sequence joins TRBV12-3 or TRBV12-4 and TRBJ2-7, with a tentative D call TRBD2 (6 bases). This CDR3 has 15 amino acids. The V end was cut by 3 bases, the J end by 2 bases, with 14 bases between. CDR3 amino acids: CASSFPSAGTYEQYF. The CDR3 DNA is TGTGCCAGCAGTTTTCCATCAGCGGGCACCTACGAGCAGTACTTC.

The sample holds many counts of this clonotype. The CDR3: CASSFQLAGGTNEQFF. The CDR3 bases are TGCGCCAGCAGCTTCCAACTAGCGGGGGGGACCAATGAGCAGTTCTTC. The chain combines TRBV5-1 with TRBJ2-1; 13 bases map to TRBD2. CDR3 size: 16 residues. With V trimmed by 2 bases and J by 6 bases, 5 bases remained unmatched. Germline V gives CDR1 SGHRS, CDR2 YFSETQ.

In its sample, this clonotype was seen many times. The J gene is TRBJ2-5, the V gene TRBV12-3 or TRBV12-4; 7 nucleotides match TRBD1. J gave up 2 bases and V 5 bases, and 5 bases lay outside the gene matches. The CDR3 consists of 14 residues. CDR3 protein: CASSRGQNQETQYF. The CDR3 coding sequence is TGTGCCAGCAGTCGGGGACAGAATCAAGAGACCCAGTACTTC.

This clonotype was found a few times. This chain joins TRBV20-1 and TRBJ1-3, with a tentative D call TRBD1 (6 bases). The CDR3 totals 17 residues. V lost 1 base and J 0 bases, leaving 16 bases between the germline ends. The germline gives CDR1 DFQATT, CDR2 SNEGSKA (reference sequence). The CDR3 DNA reads TGCAGTGCTAGAGGCTTACAGGGACTAACCTCTGGAAACACCATATATTTT. Translated, it gives CSARGLQGLTSGNTIYF.

This clonotype was recorded at least ten times. The genes are TRBV5-1 and TRBJ2-3, with 8 nucleotides matching TRBD1. The germline gives CDR1 SGHRS, CDR2 YFSETQ. The V gene end was trimmed by 4 bases and the J gene end by 7 bases; junction bases not matched to a gene: 8. CDR3 length: 14 amino acids. The CDR3 region is CASSLWTGIYTQYF. In DNA form, the CDR3 reads TGCGCCAGCAGCCTTTGGACAGGGATTTATACGCAGTATTTT.

The chain has TRBV13 and TRBJ2-1; the D is unclear. The germline gives CDR1 PRHDT, CDR2 FYEKMQ (reference sequence). This CDR3 region has 13 residues. V lost 0 bases, J lost 8 bases, and 8 bases lay in between. CDR3 DNA: TGTGCCAGCAGCTTAGGGGGGAAGCATGAGCAGTTCTTC. Its protein product is CASSLGGKHEQFF.